This T cell receptor beta chain was recorded in a study of response to subunit inactivated influenza vaccine. TCRdb independently ran MiXCR on the RT-PCR reads; one entry per CDR3 protein. This table has about 520,000 distinct CDR3 sequences, approximately 11% appearing once. The ends lost 3 bases at V and 3 bases at J; junction bases unmatched: 6. The V gene's germline CDR1 is SGHRS and CDR2 YFSETQ. CDR3 length equals 15 residues. Study results and caveats: Researchers suggested that each seasonal influenza vaccination recruits few new T cells.

A few counts support this clonotype. What it binds is not known. The V call is TRBV5-1, the J call TRBJ2-3; 8 bases align to TRBD1. This material consisted of PBMCs from blood, taken 45 days after vaccination. The sequence derives from a man between 45 and 60 years old who received an inactivated influenza vaccine. In DNA, the CDR3 is TGCGCCAGCAGCTCAGGGGGCGCATTAACAGATACGCAGTATTTT. This sequence encodes CASSSGGALTDTQYF.